The next 24 T cell receptor beta chains were all read from a single sample in a study of blood T cell repertoires in COVID-19. The repertoire was sequenced with immunoSEQ multiplex PCR; TCRdb's copy has only in-frame clones and lacks some. This table has around 310,000 clones, over 85% appearing once. Sequenced: PBMCs or T cells enriched from blood (not recorded which). These receptors originate from a woman aged 25 to 39 who had recovered from COVID-19.

This clone was detected a few times. The genes are TRBV27 and TRBJ1-2; TRBD1 might be the D (5 bases). Deletions cut 3 bases from V and 9 bases from J, with 14 bases between. The CDR3 length is 13 residues. Germline V gene data show CDR1 as MNHEY and CDR2 as SMNVEV (reference sequence). The CDR3 is CASSFGQGMSYTF. CDR3 DNA: TGTGCCAGCAGTTTCGGGCAGGGTATGAGCTACACCTTC.

The V gene is TRBV12-3 or TRBV12-4, the J gene TRBJ1-5; possibly TRBD1 for D (5 bases). The CDR3 length is 12 residues. V dropped 6 bases and J dropped 4 bases, with 7 bases sitting between them. DNA for the CDR3: TGTGCCAGCAGCGGGGGAAATCAGCCCCAGCATTTT. It specifies CASSGGNQPQHF.

This chain uses TRBV3-1 (or the pseudogene TRBV3-2) with TRBJ2-5; 9 bases fit TRBD2. Per germline, CDR1 LGHDT and CDR2 YNNKEL (reference sequence). Trimming removed 8 bases from V and 3 bases from J; junction bases left unmatched: 4. This CDR3 spans 13 amino acids. The CDR3 sequence is CASGRLAEETQYF. The CDR3 bases are TGTGCCAGCGGCCGACTAGCGGAAGAGACCCAGTACTTC.

This clone is a singleton in its sample. J is TRBJ1-2 and V is TRBV2, with D unresolved. Trimming took off 1 base at V and 4 bases at J, with 22 bases between the two ends. The CDR3 consists of 18 residues. The germline CDR1 and CDR2 sequences are SNHLY and FYNNEI. This chain's CDR3 is CASSEGPHPAATRYGYTF. The CDR3 DNA reads TGTGCCAGCAGTGAAGGCCCCCATCCGGCGGCCACTCGCTATGGCTACACCTTC.

This clone was seen a handful of times. This sequence joins TRBV28 and TRBJ1-5, with 7 bases that match TRBD1. Germline assignment: CDR1 MDHEN and CDR2 SYDVKM. There are 16 residues in the CDR3. The CDR3 loop is CVSGDRYYNSNQPQHF. The CDR3 DNA follows: TGTGTTAGTGGGGACAGATACTATAATAGCAATCAGCCCCAGCATTTT.

The V and J genes are TRBV27 and TRBJ1-2, with 9 positions matching TRBD1. There are 18 residues in the CDR3. Germline V CDR1 and CDR2: MNHEY, SMNVEV (reference sequence). Germline trimming cut 6 bases from V and 4 bases from J; bases unmatched to any gene: 18. In DNA form, the CDR3 reads TGTGCCAGCAGAGATTCCCGGGACAGGGCCCCTTTCCTCTATGGCTACACCTTC. Its translation is CASRDSRDRAPFLYGYTF.

This chain links TRBV29-1 with TRBJ1-2; TRBD1 matches at 7 bases. Per germline, CDR1 SQVTM and CDR2 ANQGSEA. The CDR3 runs 14 residues. Losses at the gene ends were 4 bases for V and 1 base for J; bases not matched to a gene: 6. CDR3 DNA: TGCAGCGTTGTACAGGGGAACAATAACTATGGCTACACCTTC. As protein: CSVVQGNNNYGYTF.

This sequence joins TRBV6-5 and TRBJ2-1, with D perhaps TRBD2 (5 bases). With 2 bases removed from V and 3 bases from J, the gap between germline ends came to 14 bases. CDR3 size: 16 residues. Germline V gene data show CDR1 as MNHEY and CDR2 as SVGAGI. CDR3 sequence reads: CASSYRASSLYNEQFF. Here the CDR3 DNA reads TGTGCCAGCAGTTACCGGGCTAGCAGCCTCTACAATGAGCAGTTCTTC.

The chain has TRBV7-2 and TRBJ2-7; no definite D call. Trimming left V 3 bases short and J 5 bases short, with 5 bases between. This CDR3 region has 11 residues. The germline CDR1 and CDR2 sequences are SGHTA and FQGNSA. The CDR3 sequence is CASSFYDEQYF. The CDR3 DNA reads as TGTGCCAGCAGCTTTTATGACGAGCAGTACTTC.

V and J are TRBV2 and TRBJ2-4; D perhaps matches TRBD1 (6 bases). This CDR3 region has 15 residues. Germline V CDR1 and CDR2: SNHLY, FYNNEI. The V end lost 7 bases, the J end lost 2 bases, and 15 bases lay between the germline ends. CDR3 bases: TGTGCCAGCACGCAGGGGTTTTTGACCAAAAACATTCAGTACTTC. It is translated as CASTQGFLTKNIQYF.

The chain is built from TRBV24-1 and TRBJ2-1; a weak D match, TRBD2 (5 bases). V lost 4 bases to trimming and J lost 9 bases, with 15 bases between them. CDR1 is KGHDR and CDR2 is SFDVKD in the germline V gene. This CDR3 contains 14 residues. For the CDR3, the DNA is TGTGCCACCAGTGAGTCAGCTAGCTACGGTGAGCAGTTCTTC. Protein: CATSESASYGEQFF.

The chain employs TRBV6-5 and TRBJ1-3; 8 bases align to TRBD1. CDR3 length: 16 amino acids. V was clipped by 4 bases and J by 2 bases; unmatched bases: 7. Germline CDR1 reads MNHEY; CDR2 reads SVGAGI. This chain's CDR3 is CASSLTGAFTGNTIYF. As DNA, the CDR3 is TGTGCCAGCAGTTTGACAGGGGCTTTCACTGGAAACACCATATATTTT.

The chain joins TRBV11-2 to TRBJ2-5; possibly TRBD1 for D (6 bases). The CDR3 has 13 amino acids. The germline V gene encodes CDR1 SGHAT and CDR2 FQNNGV. Trimming removed 4 bases from V and 1 base from J, with 7 bases in between. CDR3 bases: TGTGCCAGCAGCTCGGACAGCCAAGAGACCCAGTACTTC. Its protein product is CASSSDSQETQYF.

The chain is built from TRBV9 and TRBJ2-1; TRBD1 might be the D (7 bases). The germline V and J ends were trimmed by 2 bases and 1 base, with 13 bases remaining between them. The CDR3 has 16 residues. Germline assignment: CDR1 SGDLS and CDR2 YYNGEE. The CDR3 DNA is TGTGCCAGCAGCGTTTGGGCAGGGGGGTCCTACAATGAGCAGTTCTTC. The encoded protein is CASSVWAGGSYNEQFF. Filled out from reference TRBV9 and TRBJ2-1, the complete variable domain reads DSGVTQTPKHLITATGQRVTLRCSPRSGDLSVYWYQQSLDQGLQFLIQYYNGEERAKGNILERFSAQQFPDLHSELNLSSLELGDSALYFCASSVWAGGSYNEQFFGPGTRLTVL.

The rearrangement joins TRBV15 to TRBJ1-2, with D possibly matching TRBD1 (5 bases). Germline V CDR1 and CDR2: LNHNV, YYDKDF (reference sequence). The CDR3 length is 15 residues. V lost 5 bases, J lost 3 bases, and 16 bases lay in between. CDR3 bases: TGTGCCACCAGCCAGGGTCGACAGAACCACTATGGCTACACCTTC. Translation: CATSQGRQNHYGYTF.

The J gene is TRBJ2-3, the V gene TRBV18; 13 bases agree with TRBD2. CDR1 is KGHSH and CDR2 is LQKENI in the germline V gene. With 6 bases clipped from V and 8 bases from J, the junction kept 8 bases outside the gene matches. The CDR3 loop spans 15 amino acids. CDR3 bases: TGTGCCAGCTCCCCCGGACTAGCGGGAGATGGTACGCAGTATTTT. It translates to CASSPGLAGDGTQYF.

The chain employs TRBV27 and TRBJ1-2; weak D call: TRBD1 (5 bases). V lost 6 bases to trimming and J lost 4 bases, with 12 bases between them. CDR3 length equals 13 residues. Germline CDR1 and CDR2: MNHEY and SMNVEV (reference sequence). This CDR3 is CASSPGIGYGYTF. The CDR3 DNA reads as TGTGCCAGCAGCCCAGGGATTGGCTATGGCTACACCTTC.

V gene TRBV11-1 combines with J gene TRBJ2-7, with D perhaps TRBD2 (6 bases). Per the germline V gene, CDR1 is SGHAT and CDR2 is FQDESV (reference sequence). Trimming cost V 5 bases and J 1 base, with 12 bases left between them. The CDR3 spans 14 residues. CDR3 in DNA: TGTGCCAGCAGCCCCGGACTACATTCCTACGAGCAGTACTTC. Residues: CASSPGLHSYEQYF. The complete variable domain, with remaining parts taken from reference TRBV11-1 and TRBJ2-7, reads EAEVAQSPRYKITEKSQAVAFWCDPISGHATLYWYRQILGQGPELLVQFQDESVVDDSQLPKDRFSAERLKGVDSTLKIQPAELGDSAMYLCASSPGLHSYEQYFGPGTRLTVT.

The chain recombines TRBV5-4 with TRBJ1-3, with D unresolved. CDR3 size: 14 residues. Germline V CDR1 and CDR2: SGHNT, YYREEE (reference sequence). V was trimmed by 0 bases and J by 1 base, leaving 5 bases between them. The CDR3 protein is CASSLDRSGNTIYF. DNA of the CDR3: TGTGCCAGCAGCTTGGACAGATCTGGAAACACCATATATTTT.

CDR3 bases: TGTGCCAGCAACCACAATGGACAGGGGAACACCGGGGAGCTGTTTTTT. This codes for CASNHNGQGNTGELFF. The J gene is TRBJ2-2, the V gene TRBV7-9, with 8 bases aligning to TRBD1. Germline CDR1 and CDR2: SEHNR and FQNEAQ (reference sequence). J was trimmed by 1 base and V by 7 bases; bases with no gene match: 8. The CDR3 extends over 16 amino acids.

The chain employs TRBV19 and TRBJ1-3, with D hard to call. The germline V gene has CDR1 LNHDA and CDR2 SQIVND (reference sequence). The V and J ends lost 5 bases and 0 bases respectively, with 14 bases between them. The CDR3 is 16 amino acids. The CDR3 region has the DNA TGTGCCAGTAGTTCACATCGATCGGGCTCTGGAAACACCATATATTTT. It specifies CASSSHRSGSGNTIYF.

The chain is built from TRBV5-4 and TRBJ1-3, with unresolved D. The germline V and J ends were trimmed by 0 bases and 0 bases, with 10 bases remaining between them. CDR1 and CDR2 (germline): SGHNT, YYREEE (reference sequence). The CDR3 sequence is 16 residues long. The CDR3 is CASSLEPGISGNTIYF. CDR3 nucleotides: TGTGCCAGCAGCTTGGAGCCAGGCATCTCTGGAAACACCATATATTTT.

The V gene is TRBV5-3, the J gene TRBJ2-1; tentative D call: TRBD1 (6 bases). TRBV5-3 has ORF status, its function being uncertain. V was pared by 0 bases and J by 9 bases, with 10 bases between. The CDR3 has 13 amino acids. The CDR3 reads CARSLGLGGEQFF. In nucleotides, the CDR3 is TGTGCCAGAAGCTTGGGCCTAGGGGGTGAGCAGTTCTTC.

This clone occurred a few times. The chain links TRBV28 to TRBJ2-7; D possibly corresponds to TRBD2 (6 bases). The V end lost 4 bases, the J end lost 3 bases, and 19 bases lay between the germline ends. This CDR3 is 16 amino acids long. Germline loops: CDR1 MDHEN, CDR2 SYDVKM. The CDR3 here is CASSSGPGLTVYEQYF. CDR3 nucleotides: TGTGCCAGCAGTTCTGGCCCTGGACTAACGGTCTACGAGCAGTACTTC.